The 25 T cell receptor beta chains below come from one sample, sequenced in a study of technical replicates of blood from a few donors. The assay was immunoSEQ multiplex PCR, and TCRdb's table has in-frame clones only and misses some. The table includes tens of thousands of clones, over 95% detected once. Sequencing used T cells isolated from PBMCs. Source of these receptors: a human donor in good health.

The chain is built from TRBV7-2 and TRBJ2-7; 11 bases line up with TRBD2. The CDR3 covers 17 residues. V was clipped by 2 bases and J by 3 bases; unmatched bases: 9. The germline V gene has CDR1 SGHTA and CDR2 FQGNSA. CDR3 coding DNA: TGTGCCAGCAGCTTATTGGTATATACTAGCGGGAGCTACGAGCAGTACTTC. Encoded protein: CASSLLVYTSGSYEQYF.

The V and J genes are TRBV28 and TRBJ2-3; 8 nucleotides align to TRBD1. This CDR3 is 14 amino acids long. CDR1 MDHEN and CDR2 SYDVKM come from the germline V gene. After removal of 7 bases from V and 4 bases from J, the junction contained 7 bases not matched to a gene. For the CDR3, the DNA is TGTGCCAGCACTAGGACAGGGAACCCAGATACGCAGTATTTT. Translation gives CASTRTGNPDTQYF.

The chain employs TRBV19 and TRBJ2-2; 10 positions agree with TRBD2. The CDR3 covers 15 residues. Germline V gene data show CDR1 as LNHDA and CDR2 as SQIVND (reference sequence). Unmatched junction bases numbered 4, after V lost 4 bases and J lost 5 bases. CDR3 residues: CASSTSGRLTGELFF. The CDR3 DNA follows: TGTGCCAGTAGTACTAGCGGGAGATTAACCGGGGAGCTGTTTTTT.

This clone was seen just once. The chain has TRBV9 and TRBJ2-1; 11 nucleotides agree with TRBD2. The J segment lost 9 bases and the V segment lost 4 bases, leaving 12 bases of the junction unmatched. Germline V gene lookup returns CDR1 SGDLS and CDR2 YYNGEE. CDR3 length equals 16 residues. The CDR3 protein is CASSIRGTSGILEQFF. The CDR3 DNA reads as TGTGCCAGCAGCATCCGAGGGACTAGCGGTATCCTTGAGCAGTTCTTC.

This sequence joins TRBV7-9 and TRBJ1-1; 7 bases align to TRBD1. V lost 3 bases and J lost 4; bases outside the gene matches: 8. This CDR3 is 15 amino acids long. CDR1 SEHNR and CDR2 FQNEAQ come from the germline V gene (reference sequence). The CDR3 coding sequence is TGTGCCAGCAGCTTGTCGACAGGGTTGAGCACTGAAGCTTTCTTT. Its protein is CASSLSTGLSTEAFF.

The gene calls are TRBV10-1 and TRBJ2-7; 12 nucleotides align to TRBD2. The CDR3 loop spans 17 amino acids. Unmatched junction bases numbered 16, after V lost 11 bases and J lost 2 bases. Germline CDR1 reads WNHNN; CDR2 reads SYGVQD (reference sequence). CDR3 amino acids: CALSPGTSGQTTYEQYF. CDR3 sequence (DNA): TGCGCCTTATCCCCCGGGACTAGCGGGCAAACTACCTACGAGCAGTACTTC.

The CDR3 nucleotides read TGTGCCAGCAGTTACTCGCACAGGGGATACAATGAGCAGTTCTTC. It encodes CASSYSHRGYNEQFF. The V gene is TRBV6-5, the J gene TRBJ2-1; 7 positions agree with TRBD1. Germline values: CDR1 MNHEY, CDR2 SVGAGI. V was pared by 0 bases and J by 4 bases, with 3 bases of the junction left unmatched. There are 15 residues in the CDR3.

This chain connects TRBV9 to TRBJ2-1; the match to TRBD2 covers 11 bases. Germline lookup yields CDR1 SGDLS and CDR2 YYNGEE. Trimming removed 3 bases from V and 4 bases from J; junction bases left unmatched: 3. The CDR3 sequence is 15 residues long. The CDR3 loop is CASSATSGTYNEQFF. In DNA form, the CDR3 reads TGTGCCAGCAGCGCGACTAGCGGGACATACAATGAGCAGTTCTTC.

The chain carries TRBV28 and TRBJ1-2, with a possible D match to TRBD1 (6 bases). Trimming removed 8 bases from V and 14 bases from J, with 12 bases in between. Germline CDR1 is MDHEN and CDR2 is SYDVKM. The CDR3 runs 9 residues. CDR3 protein: CASGFRGTF. The DNA for the CDR3 is TGTGCCAGCGGATTCAGGGGAACCTTC.

The rearrangement links TRBV28 to TRBJ1-1; TRBD1 matches 8 bases. The CDR3 has 14 residues. Per the germline V gene, CDR1 is MDHEN and CDR2 is SYDVKM. The junction had 10 bases not matched to a gene; V was cut back by 3 bases and J by 10 bases. Here the CDR3 reads CASSFEDRVAGAFF. The DNA of the CDR3 is TGTGCCAGCAGTTTTGAGGACAGGGTAGCTGGAGCTTTCTTT.

The chain carries TRBV11-2 and TRBJ2-7; 9 bases fit TRBD1. Germline V gene lookup returns CDR1 SGHAT and CDR2 FQNNGV. This CDR3 is 15 amino acids long. J lost 3 bases, V lost 4 bases, and 7 bases had no gene match. CDR3 amino acids: CASSYPGTGLYEQYF. In DNA, the CDR3 is TGTGCCAGCAGCTACCCCGGGACAGGGCTCTACGAGCAGTACTTC. The whole variable domain, remainder taken from reference TRBV11-2 and TRBJ2-7, is EAGVAQSPRYKIIEKRQSVAFWCNPISGHATLYWYQQILGQGPKLLIQFQNNGVVDDSQLPKDRFSAERLKGVDSTLKIQPAKLEDSAVYLCASSYPGTGLYEQYFGPGTRLTVT.

This rearrangement joins TRBV2 to TRBJ2-7; perhaps TRBD2 as D (6 bases). Per the germline V gene, CDR1 is SNHLY and CDR2 is FYNNEI. V was pared by 6 bases and J by 3 bases, with 12 bases between. The CDR3 has 13 amino acids. The CDR3 loop reads CASRPGTHYEQYF. The CDR3 DNA follows: TGTGCCAGCAGACCCGGGACTCACTACGAGCAGTACTTC.

V gene TRBV6-5 combines with J gene TRBJ2-1; no definite D call. Germline CDR1 and CDR2: MNHEY and SVGAGI. This CDR3 region has 14 residues. V was pared by 6 bases and J by 3 bases, with 12 bases between. The CDR3: CASSPKTSYNEQFF. The CDR3, as DNA: TGTGCCAGCAGCCCTAAGACAAGCTACAATGAGCAGTTCTTC.

V is TRBV5-4 and J is TRBJ2-5; D might be TRBD1 (7 bases). V lost 4 bases and J 5 bases, leaving 15 bases between the germline ends. CDR3 length: 14 amino acids. The germline gives CDR1 SGHNT, CDR2 YYREEE (reference sequence). The CDR3: CASSTRTGGETQYF. The CDR3 nucleotides are TGTGCCAGCAGCACCCGGACAGGAGGGGAGACCCAGTACTTC.

J is TRBJ1-1 and V is TRBV28; unclear D gene. This CDR3 comprises 15 residues. CDR1 and CDR2 from the germline V gene are MDHEN and SYDVKM. The V end was cut by 5 bases, the J end by 3 bases, with 16 bases between. This CDR3 is CASSAPGGEYTEAFF. CDR3 sequence (DNA): TGTGCCAGCAGTGCCCCAGGAGGCGAGTACACTGAAGCTTTCTTT.

This rearrangement joins TRBV11-3 to TRBJ2-1; no reliable D call. CDR3 size: 16 residues. Germline loops: CDR1 SGHNT, CDR2 YENEEA. V lost 4 bases and J 0 bases, leaving 13 bases between the germline ends. The CDR3 is CASSSFSVISYNEQFF. The CDR3 bases are TGTGCCAGCAGCTCCTTCTCGGTGATCTCCTACAATGAGCAGTTCTTC.

The V and J genes are TRBV4-1 and TRBJ2-7; tentative D call: TRBD2 (5 bases). V lost 1 base and J lost 4, with 17 bases in between. Germline-derived CDR1 and CDR2 are MGHRA and YSYEKL. There are 16 residues in the CDR3. The CDR3 sequence: CASSQVIGKGNYEQYF. Written as DNA, the CDR3 is TGCGCCAGCAGCCAAGTCATCGGGAAGGGAAATTACGAGCAGTACTTC.

J is TRBJ1-1 and V is TRBV10-3; D ambiguous. This CDR3 has 11 residues. Trimming shortened V by 8 bases and J by 3 bases, and 7 bases separated the two germline ends. Germline V gene sequence: CDR1 ENHRY, CDR2 SYGVKD. Here the CDR3 reads CAIVRDTEAFF. CDR3 in DNA: TGTGCCATCGTTCGGGACACTGAAGCTTTCTTT.

This chain links TRBV7-8 with TRBJ2-7; D is perhaps TRBD2 (5 bases). V was cut by 5 bases and J by 3 bases, with 11 bases left in between. Germline lookup yields CDR1 SGHVS and CDR2 FQNEAQ. CDR3 length: 13 residues. The CDR3 sequence is CASSLGSRYEQYF. CDR3 bases: TGTGCCAGCAGCCTAGGGAGTCGCTACGAGCAGTACTTC.

This rearrangement joins TRBV4-3 to TRBJ2-5; the match to TRBD1 covers 8 bases. Germline CDR1 and CDR2: LGHNA and YSLEER. This CDR3 spans 14 amino acids. Germline trimming cut 0 bases from V and 8 bases from J; bases unmatched to any gene: 5. In DNA form, the CDR3 reads TGCGCCAGCAGCCAAGATCCGGGACAGGTTACCCAGTACTTC. Translated, it gives CASSQDPGQVTQYF.

The chain uses TRBV30 and TRBJ2-6; tentatively, D is TRBD1 (5 bases). The V end lost 4 bases, the J end lost 2 bases, and 15 bases lay between the germline ends. This CDR3 has 16 amino acids. Per the germline V gene, CDR1 is GTSNPN and CDR2 is SVGIG (reference sequence). The CDR3 coding sequence is TGTGCCTGGAATTCCCTTAGGGGCCCTGGGGCCAACGTCCTGACTTTC. It encodes CAWNSLRGPGANVLTF.

V usage is TRBV27 and J usage is TRBJ2-2, with 7 bases identical to TRBD2. The germline CDR1 and CDR2 sequences are MNHEY and SMNVEV (reference sequence). V was pared by 11 bases and J by 0 bases, with 9 bases of the junction left unmatched. The CDR3 has 15 amino acids. The CDR3 loop is CAETREVPNTGELFF. CDR3 coding DNA: TGTGCCGAAACTCGGGAGGTACCGAACACCGGGGAGCTGTTTTTT.

This chain links TRBV28 with TRBJ2-6, with TRBD2 matching over 8 bases. The CDR3 consists of 20 residues. The ends lost 3 bases at V and 1 base at J; junction bases unmatched: 14. Germline V gives CDR1 MDHEN, CDR2 SYDVKM. Here the CDR3 DNA reads TGTGCCAGCAGTTTCCTCTTATCAGCGGGAGAGGGATCTGGGGCCAACGTCCTGACTTTC. As protein: CASSFLLSAGEGSGANVLTF.

CDR3 in amino acids: CASSYSSGAEGYTF. The DNA for the CDR3 is TGTGCCAGCAGTTACTCGTCGGGAGCGGAGGGCTACACCTTC. The V and J genes are TRBV6-6 and TRBJ1-2; D gene uncertain. The CDR3 is 14 amino acids. Germline V CDR1 and CDR2: MNHNY, SVGAGI (reference sequence). Trimming shortened V by 0 bases and J by 8 bases, and 13 bases separated the two germline ends.

This chain uses TRBV14 with TRBJ2-2, with no clear D. Germline loops: CDR1 SGHDN, CDR2 FVKESK. The CDR3 extends over 12 amino acids. With 6 bases removed from V and 4 bases from J, the gap between germline ends came to 6 bases. CDR3: CASRLRTGELFF. The CDR3 DNA is TGTGCCAGCAGACTTCGCACCGGGGAGCTGTTTTTT.